This T cell receptor (beta chain) was observed in a study of CD8 T cells in Susac syndrome. Study-level information: When blood was drawn, the patients with Susac syndrome were therapy-naive, on corticosteroids, or on intravenous immunoglobulin alone.

An amount of RNA that ranged from roughly 0.5 to 1 ug was reverse transcribed with random hexamers. The authors amplified TCR beta CDR3 across 54 Vbeta and 13 Jbeta using immunoSEQ multiplex PCR. TCRdb called the immunoSEQ multiplex PCR reads again in MiXCR, with one record for every CDR3 protein. The table lists around 170,000 distinct CDR3 sequences, around 94% of them singletons. CD8+ and CD4+ blood T cells underwent TCR beta sequencing. Patients having Susac syndrome satisfied recently defined diagnostic criteria for definite or probable disease. This clonotype showed up just once. This CDR3 comprises 16 residues. Trimming removed 3 bases from V and 3 bases from J; junction bases left unmatched: 9. Germline assignment: CDR1 LNHDA and CDR2 SQIVND (reference sequence).

V and J are TRBV19 and TRBJ2-7, with 9 positions matching TRBD1. This TCR derives from a human donor with Susac syndrome. The sample taken for sequencing was CD4+ T cells from PBMCs. CDR3 nucleotide sequence: TGTGCCAGTAGTATCTCGGGACAGGGCAACTACTACGAGCAGTACTTC. Translation gives CASSISGQGNYYEQYF.